A selection of T cell receptor beta chains follows, all from one sample in a study of beta chain features in type 1 diabetes. The protocol was immunoSEQ multiplex PCR, while the TCRdb copy is restricted to in-frame clones and leaves out a portion. The repertoire holds over 700,000 clones, with under 20% as singletons. Input material: naive CD4+ T cells from blood. These receptors all come from a woman aged 18-29 years in good health. Both conserved end residues are part of each CDR3. Fields, in order: V gene, D gene, J gene, clone size, CDR3 protein, CDR3 DNA. The D gene is left open where the match is weak. Clone size appears in some rows only: once, few, many, or a class for an expanded clone.

v_gene: TRBV19; d_gene: NA; j_gene: TRBJ2-1; abundance: NA; CDR3aa: CASRLFGASNNEQFF; CDR3nt: TGTGCCAGTAGGCTCTTTGGAGCGTCCAACAATGAGCAGTTCTTC
v_gene: TRBV5-1; d_gene: NA; j_gene: TRBJ2-1; abundance: NA; CDR3aa: CASSLAVDPNEQFF; CDR3nt: TGCGCCAGCAGCTTGGCCGTAGACCCTAATGAGCAGTTCTTC
v_gene: TRBV7-9; d_gene: NA; j_gene: TRBJ2-7; abundance: NA; CDR3aa: CASSWEGASYEQYF; CDR3nt: TGTGCCAGCAGCTGGGAGGGGGCTTCGTACGAGCAGTACTTC
v_gene: TRBV14; d_gene: TRBD1; j_gene: TRBJ1-2; abundance: few; CDR3aa: CASSQEMGQGVGYTF; CDR3nt: TGTGCCAGCAGCCAAGAAATGGGACAGGGAGTTGGCTACACCTTC
v_gene: TRBV5-1; d_gene: NA; j_gene: TRBJ1-2; abundance: NA; CDR3aa: CASSPRQSGYTF; CDR3nt: TGCGCCAGCAGCCCGAGACAGTCAGGCTACACCTTC
v_gene: TRBV6-5; d_gene: NA; j_gene: TRBJ2-2; abundance: few; CDR3aa: CASSYSSLRELFF; CDR3nt: TGTGCCAGCAGTTACTCTAGCTTGCGGGAGCTGTTTTTT
v_gene: TRBV6-5; d_gene: TRBD2; j_gene: TRBJ2-1; abundance: NA; CDR3aa: CASSYVRTSGRGTQFF; CDR3nt: TGTGCCAGCAGTTACGTTCGGACTAGCGGGAGGGGGACGCAGTTCTTC
v_gene: TRBV9; d_gene: NA; j_gene: TRBJ2-7; abundance: few; CDR3aa: CASSSAQGNYEQYF; CDR3nt: TGTGCCAGCTCGTCGGCACAGGGAAACTACGAGCAGTACTTC
v_gene: TRBV7-2; d_gene: NA; j_gene: TRBJ2-7; abundance: few; CDR3aa: CASSLKSRYEQYF; CDR3nt: TGTGCCAGCAGCTTGAAATCGCGCTACGAGCAGTACTTC
v_gene: TRBV4-2; d_gene: TRBD1; j_gene: TRBJ1-2; abundance: few; CDR3aa: CASSQNDRGPNIYGYTF; CDR3nt: TGTGCCAGCAGCCAGAACGACAGGGGGCCCAACATCTATGGCTACACCTTC
v_gene: TRBV27; d_gene: TRBD2; j_gene: TRBJ2-1; abundance: NA; CDR3aa: CASSLLGLASNEQFF; CDR3nt: TGTGCCAGCAGTTTATTGGGACTAGCGAGTAATGAGCAGTTCTTC
v_gene: TRBV4-3; d_gene: NA; j_gene: TRBJ1-2; abundance: NA; CDR3aa: CASSHMDGYYGYTF; CDR3nt: TGCGCCAGCAGCCATATGGACGGATACTATGGCTACACCTTC
v_gene: TRBV27; d_gene: NA; j_gene: TRBJ2-5; abundance: few; CDR3aa: CASSLTGETQYF; CDR3nt: TGTGCCAGCAGTTTAACTGGAGAGACCCAGTACTTC
v_gene: TRBV4-3; d_gene: NA; j_gene: TRBJ2-2; abundance: NA; CDR3aa: CASSLTPTVGGELFF; CDR3nt: TGCGCCAGCAGCCTCACGCCGACTGTGGGCGGGGAGCTGTTTTTT
v_gene: TRBV6-1; d_gene: TRBD2; j_gene: TRBJ2-2; abundance: NA; CDR3aa: CASSVFGLAGGGNTGELFF; CDR3nt: TGTGCCAGCAGTGTTTTTGGACTAGCGGGAGGAGGGAACACCGGGGAGCTGTTTTTT
v_gene: TRBV4-2; d_gene: TRBD1; j_gene: TRBJ1-2; abundance: NA; CDR3aa: CASSQVMAADRGGYTF; CDR3nt: TGTGCCAGCAGCCAAGTTATGGCGGCGGACAGGGGTGGCTACACCTTC
v_gene: TRBV7-2; d_gene: NA; j_gene: TRBJ1-2; abundance: few; CDR3aa: CASSLEFRGGYGYTF; CDR3nt: TGTGCCAGCAGCTTAGAGTTTAGGGGCGGCTATGGCTACACCTTC
v_gene: TRBV5-1; d_gene: NA; j_gene: TRBJ2-5; abundance: few; CDR3aa: CASSLKSTHVETQYF; CDR3nt: TGCGCCAGCAGCTTGAAGTCGACCCACGTGGAGACCCAGTACTTC
v_gene: TRBV4-2; d_gene: NA; j_gene: TRBJ1-2; abundance: NA; CDR3aa: CASSQVSRVLNYGYTF; CDR3nt: TGTGCCAGCAGCCAAGTGAGCCGGGTGCTTAACTATGGCTACACCTTC
v_gene: TRBV7-3; d_gene: NA; j_gene: TRBJ2-3; abundance: NA; CDR3aa: CASKVGANTDTQYF; CDR3nt: TGTGCCAGCAAGGTGGGAGCAAACACAGATACGCAGTATTTT
v_gene: TRBV7-2; d_gene: NA; j_gene: TRBJ2-7; abundance: few; CDR3aa: CASSLFGGRWTGLYEQYF; CDR3nt: TGTGCCAGCAGCTTATTCGGGGGGCGCTGGACAGGGCTCTACGAGCAGTACTTC
v_gene: TRBV5-1; d_gene: NA; j_gene: TRBJ2-1; abundance: NA; CDR3aa: CASSLVLGGANEQFF; CDR3nt: TGCGCCAGCAGCTTGGTTCTTGGTGGGGCCAATGAGCAGTTCTTC
v_gene: TRBV11-2; d_gene: NA; j_gene: TRBJ2-1; abundance: few; CDR3aa: CASSLFRVYNEQFF; CDR3nt: TGTGCCAGCAGCTTATTTCGGGTTTACAATGAGCAGTTCTTC
v_gene: TRBV19; d_gene: NA; j_gene: TRBJ2-5; abundance: NA; CDR3aa: CASSIRPRGGETQYF; CDR3nt: TGTGCCAGTAGTATACGGCCCAGGGGCGGGGAGACCCAGTACTTC
v_gene: TRBV5-1; d_gene: TRBD1; j_gene: TRBJ1-1; abundance: NA; CDR3aa: CASSLGGLNTEAFF; CDR3nt: TGCGCCAGCAGCTTAGGGGGCTTGAACACTGAAGCTTTCTTT
v_gene: TRBV13; d_gene: TRBD2; j_gene: TRBJ2-3; abundance: NA; CDR3aa: CASSTGLAGGADTQYF; CDR3nt: TGTGCCAGCAGCACCGGACTAGCGGGAGGTGCGGATACGCAGTATTTT
v_gene: TRBV7-2; d_gene: NA; j_gene: TRBJ2-5; abundance: few; CDR3aa: CASSLVARGQETQYF; CDR3nt: TGTGCCAGCAGCTTAGTAGCCAGGGGACAAGAGACCCAGTACTTC
v_gene: TRBV19; d_gene: NA; j_gene: TRBJ1-5; abundance: NA; CDR3aa: CASSSQGQDNQPQHF; CDR3nt: TGTGCCAGTAGTAGCCAGGGGCAAGACAATCAGCCCCAGCATTTT
v_gene: TRBV19; d_gene: TRBD2; j_gene: TRBJ2-5; abundance: NA; CDR3aa: CASSIAGLAGETQYF; CDR3nt: TGTGCCAGTAGTATAGCCGGACTAGCGGGAGAGACCCAGTACTTC
v_gene: TRBV4-1; d_gene: NA; j_gene: TRBJ2-3; abundance: NA; CDR3aa: CASSQVADSVATDTQYF; CDR3nt: TGCGCCAGCAGCCAAGTTGCAGATAGCGTCGCAACAGATACGCAGTATTTT
v_gene: TRBV7-9; d_gene: NA; j_gene: TRBJ2-5; abundance: few; CDR3aa: CASTLTGKETQYF; CDR3nt: TGTGCCAGCACCCTGACGGGAAAAGAGACCCAGTACTTC
v_gene: TRBV11-2; d_gene: TRBD2; j_gene: TRBJ2-2; abundance: NA; CDR3aa: CASSTFGAGDAGELFF; CDR3nt: TGTGCCAGCAGCACCTTCGGGGCGGGAGATGCCGGGGAGCTGTTTTTT
v_gene: TRBV10-3; d_gene: TRBD2; j_gene: TRBJ2-2; abundance: few; CDR3aa: CAISPRAGGAGELFF; CDR3nt: TGTGCCATCAGTCCTAGAGCGGGAGGAGCCGGGGAGCTGTTTTTT
v_gene: TRBV29-1; d_gene: NA; j_gene: TRBJ2-3; abundance: few; CDR3aa: CSASLGRRTDTQYF; CDR3nt: TGCAGCGCCTCCTTGGGACGGCGCACAGATACGCAGTATTTT
v_gene: TRBV27; d_gene: NA; j_gene: TRBJ2-1; abundance: NA; CDR3aa: CASSLLGNNEQFF; CDR3nt: TGTGCCAGCAGTTTACTTGGGAACAATGAGCAGTTCTTC